These 23 T cell receptor beta chains were all obtained from the same sample, sequenced in a study of T-cell memory formation after mild COVID-19. TCRdb processed the 5' RACE reads anew with MiXCR; each CDR3 protein has one entry. The sample records 400,000 or so distinct CDR3 sequences, 20% being singletons. Material for sequencing was PBMCs or a T cell subset sorted from them (not recorded which). The receptors were sampled from an adult woman who had mild COVID-19 (a few samples of this study predate the infection). Cell type and time point are not known.

This sequence joins TRBV6-5 and TRBJ1-5; D may be TRBD1 (5 bases). CDR3 length: 15 residues. CDR1 is MNHEY and CDR2 is SVGAGI in the germline V gene. The V gene lost 6 bases and the J gene lost 0 bases, with 12 bases spanning the gap. CDR3 protein: CASRKGQNSNQPQHF. The CDR3 DNA follows: TGTGCCAGCAGAAAAGGACAAAATAGCAATCAGCCCCAGCATTTT.

This chain uses TRBV27 with TRBJ2-5; D is unclear. The CDR3 is 13 amino acids. V was cut by 6 bases and J by 5 bases, with 13 bases left in between. CDR1 is MNHEY, CDR2 SMNVEV, per germline (reference sequence). CDR3 sequence reads: CASSPGGSETQYF. Written as DNA, the CDR3 is TGTGCCAGCAGCCCTGGCGGATCGGAGACCCAGTACTTC.

The J gene is TRBJ2-3, the V gene TRBV21-1; the D call in the table, TRBD2, was not verified against the DNA. TRBV21-1 constitutes a pseudogene. There are 18 residues in the CDR3. Here the CDR3 DNA reads TGTGCCAGCATCCTCCCTCCATCCCGCGACACTAGCACAGATACGCAGTATTTT. This encodes CASILPPSRDTSTDTQYF.

This sequence joins TRBV4-3 and TRBJ2-1; 11 nucleotides agree with TRBD2. V lost 3 bases and J lost 4; bases outside the gene matches: 11. This CDR3 comprises 18 residues. Germline V lookup: CDR1 LGHNA, CDR2 YSLEER. The CDR3 DNA is TGCGCCAGCAGCCACCTTGGAAGGACTAGCGGGTTTTACAATGAGCAGTTCTTC. Protein product: CASSHLGRTSGFYNEQFF.

The chain links TRBV18 to TRBJ2-5; tentatively, D is TRBD2 (6 bases). Trimming pared 2 bases from V and 7 bases from J, leaving 17 bases between. This CDR3 contains 15 residues. The germline V gene encodes CDR1 KGHSH and CDR2 LQKENI. DNA of the CDR3: TGTGCCAGCTCACCAGGGGAGGCAGGCCACCGGACCCAGTACTTC. This gives the protein CASSPGEAGHRTQYF.

The chain links TRBV10-3 to TRBJ1-3, with 7 bases matching TRBD1. The germline gives CDR1 ENHRY, CDR2 SYGVKD. V shed 6 bases and J 4 bases; nucleotides not matched to a gene: 9. The CDR3 runs to 15 residues. This chain's CDR3 is CAIRKQGYAGNTIYF. DNA for the CDR3: TGTGCCATCAGAAAACAGGGGTATGCAGGAAACACCATATATTTT.

V is TRBV6-2 or TRBV6-3 and J is TRBJ1-6; D not certain. Germline V gene data show CDR1 as MNHEY and CDR2 as SVGEGT. V lost 4 bases and J 7 bases, leaving 14 bases between the germline ends. The CDR3 spans 15 residues. The CDR3 bases are TGTGCCAGCAGTTCAGGACGGCCCGGCAATTCACCCCTCCACTTT. Encoded protein: CASSSGRPGNSPLHF.

In its sample, this clonotype was seen a few times. The genes are TRBV4-1 and TRBJ2-3; no reliable D call. V lost 2 bases and J lost 1, with 4 bases in between. CDR3 length: 13 residues. Germline CDR1 is MGHRA and CDR2 is YSYEKL. The CDR3 here is CASSQLGTDTQYF. CDR3 sequence (DNA): TGCGCCAGCAGCCAACTAGGCACAGATACGCAGTATTTT.

The rearrangement joins TRBV6-1 to TRBJ1-4; D ambiguous. Germline CDR1 and CDR2: MNHNS and SASEGT. V lost 6 bases and J 0 bases, leaving 5 bases between the germline ends. The CDR3 runs to 13 residues. The CDR3 region has the DNA TGTGCCAGCAGCGCGACAACTAATGAAAAACTGTTTTTT. Translated, it gives CASSATTNEKLFF.

This clonotype was counted a few times. This chain links TRBV12-3 or TRBV12-4 with TRBJ1-4; the match to TRBD1 covers 12 bases. V dropped 6 bases and J dropped 8; count of bases not matched to a gene: 22. The CDR3 contains 20 residues. The DNA of the CDR3 is TGTGCCAGCAGCCCCGCAATCCTGTCCGGGACAGGGGGCGCTTGGGAAAAACTGTTTTTT. Encoded protein: CASSPAILSGTGGAWEKLFF.

The chain carries TRBV5-1 and TRBJ2-7, with 9 bases identical to TRBD2. Germline lookup yields CDR1 SGHRS and CDR2 YFSETQ. The CDR3 runs to 15 residues. The trim removed 0 bases at V and 5 bases at J, leaving 6 bases unmatched. The CDR3 sequence: CASSLVSGSNDEQYF. Here the CDR3 DNA reads TGCGCCAGCAGCTTGGTTAGCGGGAGTAACGACGAGCAGTACTTC.

This clonotype has a count of ten or more. This chain joins TRBV5-1 and TRBJ2-2; D is ambiguous. Germline V gene data show CDR1 as SGHRS and CDR2 as YFSETQ. The V and J ends lost 0 bases and 7 bases respectively, with 4 bases between them. CDR3 length: 12 residues. The CDR3 region has the DNA TGCGCCAGCAGCTTGGATGGCGGGGAGCTGTTTTTT. Translating gives CASSLDGGELFF.

This clonotype occurred many times. The chain combines TRBV4-3 with TRBJ2-7; 12 bases fit TRBD2. V lost 4 bases, J lost 4 bases, and 5 bases stayed unmatched. In germline, CDR1 is LGHNA, CDR2 YSLEER. This CDR3 is built from 15 residues. The CDR3 nucleotides are TGCGCCAGCAGCCTCCGACTAGCGGGAGCTTACGAGCAGTACTTC. It yields the protein CASSLRLAGAYEQYF.

This clonotype was counted only a few times. The genes are TRBV2 and TRBJ2-4; no clear D. The germline V and J ends were trimmed by 2 bases and 0 bases, with 8 bases remaining between them. There are 15 residues in the CDR3. Looked up from germline, CDR1 is SNHLY and CDR2 is FYNNEI. The CDR3 nucleotides are TGTGCCAGCAGTGAAAAAACCCTAGCCAAAAACATTCAGTACTTC. Translated, it gives CASSEKTLAKNIQYF.

The rearrangement links TRBV3-1 to TRBJ2-2; D tentatively fits TRBD1 or TRBD2 (6 bases each). The V end was cut by 1 base, the J end by 5 bases, with 11 bases between. The CDR3 is made up of 15 amino acids. Germline V CDR1 and CDR2: LGHDT, YNNKEL (reference sequence). CDR3 nucleotide sequence: TGTGCCAGCAGCCAAGGGGGGGCTCGGACCGGGGAGCTGTTTTTT. Translating it yields CASSQGGARTGELFF.

This chain joins TRBV5-1 and TRBJ2-7, with 13 bases lining up with TRBD2. Trimming removed 4 bases from V and 4 bases from J; junction bases left unmatched: 8. Germline loops: CDR1 SGHRS, CDR2 YFSETQ. This CDR3 comprises 16 residues. CDR3 amino acids: CASSAAKTSGGYEQYF. CDR3 in DNA: TGCGCCAGCAGCGCAGCGAAGACTAGCGGGGGGTACGAGCAGTACTTC.

This clonotype was seen more than once but under ten times. The chain carries TRBV7-9 and TRBJ2-3; the D is unclear. Germline V CDR1 and CDR2: SEHNR, FQNEAQ (reference sequence). V shed 4 bases and J shed 1 base, with 15 bases lying between them. The CDR3 contains 16 residues. The chain's CDR3 is CASSSTDFYGTDTQYF. CDR3 nucleotides: TGTGCCAGCAGCTCCACCGACTTCTATGGCACAGATACGCAGTATTTT.

This chain connects TRBV30 to TRBJ2-5; TRBD2 matches 11 bases. V was pared by 4 bases and J by 6 bases, with 7 bases of the junction left unmatched. The CDR3 contains 14 residues. Germline values: CDR1 GTSNPN, CDR2 SVGIG (reference sequence). The CDR3 DNA reads TGTGCCTGGATCCTTAGCGGGGGGGCGAAGACCCAGTACTTC. Translation: CAWILSGGAKTQYF.

The table lists this clonotype with a few counts. The chain carries TRBV5-1 and TRBJ2-6, with D unclear. CDR1 is SGHRS and CDR2 is YFSETQ in the germline V gene. The CDR3 is 15 residues long. Trimming removed 4 bases from V and 0 bases from J, with 8 bases in between. The CDR3 here is CASSPRHSGANVLTF. Here the CDR3 DNA reads TGCGCCAGCAGCCCGCGCCACTCTGGGGCCAACGTCCTGACTTTC.

This clonotype occurred a few times. This rearrangement joins TRBV5-4 to TRBJ2-7; TRBD1 or TRBD2 may be the D gene (5 bases each). With 7 bases removed from V and 3 bases from J, the gap between germline ends came to 11 bases. This CDR3 has 12 amino acids. Germline values: CDR1 SGHNT, CDR2 YYREEE (reference sequence). CDR3 loop: CASGTPGYEQYF. The CDR3 bases are TGTGCCAGCGGGACCCCGGGCTACGAGCAGTACTTC. Supplemented by reference TRBV5-4 and TRBJ2-7, the full variable domain reads ETGVTQSPTHLIKTRGQQVTLRCSSQSGHNTVSWYQQALGQGPQFIFQYYREEENGRGNFPPRFSGLQFPNYSSELNVNALELDDSALYLCASGTPGYEQYFGPGTRLTVT.

This chain links TRBV7-2 with TRBJ1-5; D uncertain. Trimming shortened V by 1 base and J by 9 bases, and 10 bases separated the two germline ends. Per germline, CDR1 SGHTA and CDR2 FQGNSA. This CDR3 has 13 amino acids. For the CDR3, the DNA is TGTGCCAGCAGCTTAGTCGGGGATCCGCCCCAGCATTTT. The encoded protein is CASSLVGDPPQHF.

The chain employs TRBV27 and TRBJ2-4; 7 nucleotides agree with TRBD2. V lost 3 bases to trimming and J lost 15 bases; unmatched junction nucleotides: 5. The CDR3 is 11 residues long. Germline values: CDR1 MNHEY, CDR2 SMNVEV (reference sequence). The CDR3 DNA follows: TGTGCCAGCAGTTTCGGGGGAGGGATGTACTTC. Translation: CASSFGGGMYF.

This clonotype was seen at least ten times. The V and J genes are TRBV7-2 and TRBJ2-1, with 7 bases lining up with TRBD1. V lost 1 base, J lost 6 bases, and 12 bases stayed unmatched. This CDR3 has 17 amino acids. Per the germline V gene, CDR1 is SGHTA and CDR2 is FQGNSA. The CDR3 spells CASSLVGTARRRNEQFF. In DNA, the CDR3 is TGTGCCAGCAGCTTAGTCGGGACAGCGCGGCGTCGCAATGAGCAGTTCTTC.